The rows below give T cell receptor beta chains drawn from one sample of a study of T cell responses to AZD1222 COVID-19 vaccine. Using immunoSEQ multiplex PCR, the repertoire was profiled, and TCRdb retains in-frame clones only, with some absent. The sample contains roughly 100,000 clones, around 90% of which appear only once. Source: peripheral blood, taken on day 0 of AZD1222 vaccination. These receptors all come from an adult in good health. Both conserved end residues are part of each CDR3. The D gene is left open where the match is weak. Clone sizes are given selectively: once, few, many, or a class where the clone is expanded.

J gene,V gene,clone size,D gene,CDR3 DNA,CDR3 protein
TRBJ1-5,TRBV7-9,-,TRBD1,TGTGCCAGCAGCCATAGTACAGGGGACGGGAATCAGCCCCAGCATTTT,CASSHSTGDGNQPQHF
TRBJ2-6,TRBV19,medium-sized,-,TGTGCCAGTAGCGTGGGGGAAACCGGGGCCAACGTCCTGACTTTC,CASSVGETGANVLTF
TRBJ2-5,TRBV29-1,-,-,TGCAGCGTGGGGACTTCGCAGGAGACCCAGTACTTC,CSVGTSQETQYF
TRBJ2-5,TRBV18,-,-,TGTGCCAGCTCACCACACCGGGACGGCACCGAGACCCAGTACTTC,CASSPHRDGTETQYF
TRBJ2-3,TRBV4-3,once,-,TGCGCCAGCAGCCAATCTAGTGGGGGGGGCGCAGATACGCAGTATTTT,CASSQSSGGGADTQYF
TRBJ1-3,TRBV4-1,-,TRBD1,TGCGCCAGCAGCCTTTCGGACAGGGGCTTTGGAAACACCATATATTTT,CASSLSDRGFGNTIYF
TRBJ2-3,TRBV2,once,TRBD2,TGTGCAAAACAGACTAGCGGGGCCACAGATACGCAGTATTTT,CAKQTSGATDTQYF
TRBJ1-1,TRBV13,-,-,TGTGCCAGCAGTCGGGGGGGGCTGGAGAACACTGAAGCTTTCTTT,CASSRGGLENTEAFF
TRBJ1-6,TRBV18,-,-,TGTGCCAGCTCACCACGGTCTATTGGGGACACAGCACGGAATTCACCCCTCCACTTT,CASSPRSIGDTARNSPLHF
TRBJ1-1,TRBV11-2,-,TRBD1,TGTGCCAGCAGCGAGTGGACAGGGCCATTGAACACTGAAGCTTTCTTT,CASSEWTGPLNTEAFF
TRBJ2-1,TRBV4-1,-,TRBD1,TGCGCCAGCAGCCAAGGGACAGGGGATTACAATGAGCAGTTCTTC,CASSQGTGDYNEQFF
TRBJ2-2,TRBV11-2,-,-,TGTGCCAGCAGCCCAGGGACTGCTAACACCGGGGAGCTGTTTTTT,CASSPGTANTGELFF
TRBJ1-2,TRBV30,-,-,TGTGCCTGGAGTATCGGGCGAGGCTACACCTTC,CAWSIGRGYTF
TRBJ2-1,TRBV29-1,-,TRBD1,TGCAGCGCTCACCGGGACAGGGACTACAATGAGCAGTTCTTC,CSAHRDRDYNEQFF
TRBJ1-2,TRBV18,-,-,TGTGCCAGCTCACCAGATCAGGGATATGGCTACACCTTC,CASSPDQGYGYTF
TRBJ1-1,TRBV9,-,-,TGTGCCAGCAGCGTAGAGTGGTCAGGCACTGAAGCTTTCTTT,CASSVEWSGTEAFF
TRBJ2-5,TRBV11-2,-,-,TGTGCCAGCAGCTACCCGGGCGTCGAGACCCAGTACTTC,CASSYPGVETQYF
TRBJ2-1,TRBV7-9,-,TRBD2,TGTGCCAGCAGCTCCGAACGTCAGCGGGGAAATGAGCAGTTCTTC,CASSSERQRGNEQFF
TRBJ1-2,TRBV19,-,-,TGTGCCAGCCAAGGGGCTAGTGTGTTAGGGCGACACTATGGCTACACCTTC,CASQGASVLGRHYGYTF
TRBJ1-1,TRBV3-1/TRBV3-2,-,-,TGTGCCAGCAGCTCCAGAGGGGGAATGAACACTGAAGCTTTCTTT,CASSSRGGMNTEAFF
TRBJ2-1,TRBV25-1,-,-,TGTGCCAGCAGTGAATATCCCCCCAGCTCCTACAATGAGCAGTTCTTC,CASSEYPPSSYNEQFF
TRBJ2-5,TRBV28,once,-,TGTGCCAGCAGTTACAGTGATCGGTTAGAGACCCAGTACTTC,CASSYSDRLETQYF
TRBJ2-1,TRBV3-1/TRBV3-2,-,TRBD2,TGTGCCAGCAGCCAAGATCCCCGACTAGCGGGGGGGCGAAATGAGCAGTTCTTC,CASSQDPRLAGGRNEQFF
TRBJ2-3,TRBV2,-,-,TGTGCCATCTCCTCAAGCACAGATACGCAGTATTTT,CAISSSTDTQYF
TRBJ1-3,TRBV9,few,-,TGTGCCAGCAGCCCAGGGGCGGACTCTGGAAACACCATATATTTT,CASSPGADSGNTIYF
TRBJ1-5,TRBV28,-,-,TGTGCCAGCACCTCCGCGGGAGAAGGTGAGAATCAGCCCCAGCATTTT,CASTSAGEGENQPQHF
TRBJ1-1,TRBV29-1,-,-,TGCAGCGTTGAAGACTTTCTGAACACTGAAGCTTTCTTT,CSVEDFLNTEAFF
TRBJ2-5,TRBV7-2,-,TRBD1,TGTGCCAGCAGCTTAGATTGGGACAGGGCGCGGGAGACCCAGTACTTC,CASSLDWDRARETQYF
TRBJ1-2,TRBV30,-,-,TGTGCCTGGAGTACAAAAGGAAGCTATGGCTACACCTTC,CAWSTKGSYGYTF
TRBJ1-1,TRBV19,-,-,TGTGCCAGTAGTATAACAGGGTTGACTGAAGCTTTCTTT,CASSITGLTEAFF
TRBJ1-1,TRBV5-1,-,-,TGCGCCAGCAGCTTGGGACCTGTAAATTCTGAAGCTTTCTTT,CASSLGPVNSEAFF
TRBJ1-5,TRBV28,-,-,TGTGCCAGCGACCTCAGGGACCAGCCCCAGCATTTT,CASDLRDQPQHF
TRBJ2-7,TRBV6-2/TRBV6-3,-,-,TGTGCCAGCAGTCGCACCAGTGCCTACGAGCAGTACTTC,CASSRTSAYEQYF
TRBJ1-2,TRBV7-5,-,-,TGTGCCAGAAGCCCCCTTGGGCAGCAAGGTGGCTACACCTTC,CARSPLGQQGGYTF
TRBJ2-3,TRBV7-8,-,-,TGTGCCAGCAGCATATGGGACGGCTCAGATACGCAGTATTTT,CASSIWDGSDTQYF
TRBJ1-1,TRBV11-2,-,-,TGTGCCAGCAGCATTGTGAGGGGAACTGAAGCTTTCTTT,CASSIVRGTEAFF
TRBJ1-1,TRBV7-9,-,-,TGTGCCAGCAGCTTATACCCCACGGCCAACACTGAAGCTTTCTTT,CASSLYPTANTEAFF
TRBJ1-4,TRBV30,-,-,TGTGCCTGGAGCCAGGGCATGGAGGAAAAACTGTTTTTT,CAWSQGMEEKLFF
TRBJ1-2,TRBV27,-,-,TGTGCCAGCAGTCCTTACCGAGGACAACTTAACTATGGCTACACCTTC,CASSPYRGQLNYGYTF
TRBJ2-7,TRBV9,-,-,TGTGCCAGCAGCGTAGGGGGGGACGGAATCTCCTACGAGCAGTACTTC,CASSVGGDGISYEQYF
TRBJ2-3,TRBV5-1,-,-,TGCGCCAGCAGCTTAAGGACAGCTAGCACAGATACGCAGTATTTT,CASSLRTASTDTQYF
TRBJ1-6,TRBV7-2,-,-,TGTGCCAGCAGCCCTAACTATAGTGGTTCACCCCTCCACTTT,CASSPNYSGSPLHF
TRBJ1-4,TRBV5-8,-,-,TGTGCCAGCAGCTTGGGTCGCCAGGGTGGCGAAAAACTGTTTTTT,CASSLGRQGGEKLFF
TRBJ2-5,TRBV5-5,-,TRBD1,TGTGCCAGCAGCTTGGCAGGGGACAGGGTAAAGACCCAGTACTTC,CASSLAGDRVKTQYF
TRBJ1-1,TRBV3-1/TRBV3-2,-,-,TGTGCCAGCAGTCAGCGGACTATGAACACTGAAGCTTTCTTT,CASSQRTMNTEAFF
TRBJ2-5,TRBV3-1/TRBV3-2,-,-,TGTGCCAGCAGCCAAGCGGACAGAGAGACCCAGTACTTC,CASSQADRETQYF
TRBJ1-1,TRBV2,few,-,TGTGCCAGCGGGGGGTCGGCTTTAGGCACTGAAGCTTTCTTT,CASGGSALGTEAFF
TRBJ2-3,TRBV6-6,-,-,TGTGCCAGCTTTATAGCGGAAAGCACAGATACGCAGTATTTT,CASFIAESTDTQYF
TRBJ1-3,TRBV9,-,-,TGTGCCAGCAGCGTGGAGGGGCTCACTGGAAACACCATATATTTT,CASSVEGLTGNTIYF
TRBJ2-3,TRBV12-3/TRBV12-4,-,-,TGTGCCAGCAGGCTACCGAGCACAGATACGCAGTATTTT,CASRLPSTDTQYF
TRBJ1-1,TRBV18,-,TRBD1,TGTGCCAGCTCACTCGGGACAGCGAACACTGAAGCTTTCTTT,CASSLGTANTEAFF
TRBJ1-5,TRBV10-3,-,TRBD1,TGTGCCATCAGTGACGCAGGGGGCTTTAATCAGCCCCAGCATTTT,CAISDAGGFNQPQHF
TRBJ2-7,TRBV6-5,-,-,TGTGCCAGCAGTTACGGCGCTCTAGACTACGAGCAGTACTTC,CASSYGALDYEQYF
TRBJ2-7,TRBV7-2,-,TRBD1,TGTGCCAGCAGTTCAGGGGGTGCGGTCGAGCAGTACTTC,CASSSGGAVEQYF
TRBJ2-7,TRBV6-1,-,-,TGTGCCAGCAGTGAATACGGGGTTAACGACGAGCAGTACTTC,CASSEYGVNDEQYF
TRBJ1-2,TRBV3-1/TRBV3-2,-,-,TGTGCCAGCAGCCTCCTAGTACCCCAGGTGGGGTCCGTTGGCTACACCTTC,CASSLLVPQVGSVGYTF
TRBJ1-2,TRBV2,-,-,TGTGCCAGCAGTGATCTGGGAGGGAGCTATGGCTACACCTTC,CASSDLGGSYGYTF
TRBJ1-6,TRBV28,-,-,TGTGCCAGCAGGTCATATAATTCACCCCTCCACTTT,CASRSYNSPLHF
TRBJ1-6,TRBV6-2/TRBV6-3,-,-,TGTGCCAGCAGTCGGACAAATGATTCACCCCTCCACTTT,CASSRTNDSPLHF
TRBJ1-2,TRBV6-1,-,-,TGTGCCAGCAGTGAAGGGGTTGGACAGTGGGTGTTTGGCTACACCTTC,CASSEGVGQWVFGYTF